This is a list of T cell receptor beta chains from one sample in a study of blood T cell repertoires in COVID-19. The data were produced by immunoSEQ multiplex PCR, yet TCRdb's version contains in-frame clones alone and is incomplete. The sample contains 200,000 to 250,000 clones, around 90% of which appear only once. Sequencing input: peripheral blood. These receptors were obtained from an elderly man with acute or convalescent COVID-19. Both conserved end residues are part of each CDR3. The order of the fields is J gene, D gene, V gene, clone size, CDR3 length, CDR3 protein, CDR3 DNA. A D gene is named only where the DNA matches it firmly. Some rows have no size entry. The others give once, few or many, or a class for an expanded clone.

>TRBJ2-5|TRBD1|TRBV5-4|once|15
CASSLGTGAAETQYF
TGTGCCAGCAGCTTGGGGACAGGGGCAGCGGAGACCCAGTACTTC
>TRBJ1-1|-|TRBV12-3/TRBV12-4|-|12
CASSLGDTEAFF
TGTGCCAGCAGTTTGGGAGACACTGAAGCTTTCTTT
>TRBJ2-1|-|TRBV7-7|-|11
CASSSGGEQFF
TGTGCCAGCAGCTCCGGGGGTGAGCAGTTCTTC
>TRBJ1-2|-|TRBV6-5|few|12
CAGGGTNYGYTF
TGTGCCGGGGGAGGTACGAACTATGGCTACACCTTC
>TRBJ1-6|-|TRBV13|-|13
CASSRTYNSPLHF
TGTGCCAGCAGCCGGACATATAATTCACCCCTCCACTTT
>TRBJ1-2|-|TRBV20-1|-|16
CSASYNSEQTYYGYTF
TGCAGTGCTAGTTACAACTCGGAACAGACCTACTATGGCTACACCTTC
>TRBJ2-3|TRBD2|TRBV7-2|few|16
CASSLAAGGSTDTQYF
TGTGCCAGCAGCTTAGCAGCGGGGGGTAGCACAGATACGCAGTATTTT
>TRBJ2-7|TRBD2|TRBV5-4|-|17
CASSLGISGSTGYEQYF
TGTGCCAGCAGCTTGGGTATTAGCGGGAGCACGGGCTACGAGCAGTACTTC
>TRBJ2-1|-|TRBV4-1|few|15
CASSQGMEGTNEQFF
TGCGCCAGCAGCCAAGGTATGGAGGGAACAAATGAGCAGTTCTTC
>TRBJ2-7|TRBD1|TRBV18|-|14
CASSPRDSLYEQYF
TGTGCCAGCTCACCCCGGGACAGCCTCTACGAGCAGTACTTC
>TRBJ1-4|TRBD1|TRBV12-3/TRBV12-4|-|12
CASSSTGAALFF
TGTGCCAGCAGTTCGACAGGGGCAGCTCTGTTTTTT
>TRBJ2-2|-|TRBV28|-|14
CASSLAGPTGELFF
TGTGCCAGCAGTTTAGCGGGACCCACCGGGGAGCTGTTTTTT
>TRBJ2-1|-|TRBV5-4|-|15
CASSLGGGPYNEQFF
TGTGCCAGCAGCTTAGGGGGGGGACCCTACAATGAGCAGTTCTTC
>TRBJ1-6|TRBD1|TRBV9|-|18
CASSVAAGQGASNSPLHF
TGTGCCAGCAGCGTAGCCGCAGGACAGGGGGCAAGTAATTCACCCCTCCACTTT
>TRBJ1-4|-|TRBV5-1|-|15
CASSSRGWSGEKLFF
TGCGCCAGCAGCTCGCGGGGTTGGTCGGGAGAAAAACTGTTTTTT
>TRBJ2-7|TRBD1|TRBV6-5|once|12
CATLGQGEKQYF
TGTGCCACTTTGGGACAGGGTGAAAAGCAGTACTTC
>TRBJ2-3|TRBD1|TRBV24-1|-|14
CATSRQGGTDTQYF
TGTGCCACCTCCAGACAGGGAGGCACAGATACGCAGTATTTT
>TRBJ2-7|-|TRBV18|-|15
CASSPNGGAEYEQYF
TGTGCCAGCTCACCAAACGGAGGAGCGGAGTACGAGCAGTACTTC
>TRBJ2-3|-|TRBV28|-|15
CASSIPGIRTDTQYF
TGTGCCAGCTCCATACCGGGAATTCGCACAGATACGCAGTATTTT
>TRBJ1-2|-|TRBV12-5|-|13
CASGLEGLDGYTF
TGTGCTAGTGGTTTGGAGGGGCTTGATGGCTACACCTTC
>TRBJ2-7|TRBD1|TRBV29-1|-|15
CSVEDTGGNSYEQYF
TGCAGCGTTGAAGATACAGGGGGGAACTCCTACGAGCAGTACTTC
>TRBJ2-7|-|TRBV7-2|-|14
CASSRTGANYEQYF
TGTGCCAGCAGCAGGACTGGTGCGAACTACGAGCAGTACTTC
>TRBJ2-7|TRBD2|TRBV15|-|16
CATSRDGLAGGAQQYF
TGTGCCACCAGCAGAGATGGACTAGCGGGAGGGGCTCAGCAGTACTTC
>TRBJ2-5|-|TRBV14|-|12
CASSQVREAQYF
TGTGCCAGCAGCCAAGTGAGAGAGGCCCAGTACTTC
>TRBJ2-5|-|TRBV5-5|-|15
CASSLPQGRQETQYF
TGTGCCAGCAGCTTACCTCAGGGGCGACAAGAGACCCAGTACTTC
>TRBJ2-1|-|TRBV6-2/TRBV6-3|-|13
CASSPRDSNEQFF
TGTGCCAGCAGTCCCAGGGATTCGAATGAGCAGTTCTTC
>TRBJ1-1|-|TRBV5-8|-|15
CASSLVFGGRGGAFF
TGTGCCAGCAGCTTGGTTTTCGGGGGGCGAGGGGGAGCTTTCTTT
>TRBJ2-5|-|TRBV5-1|once|14
CASSLAAGAETQYF
TGCGCCAGCAGCTTGGCGGCGGGGGCCGAGACCCAGTACTTC
>TRBJ2-3|-|TRBV9|-|14
CASSVDLSTDTQYF
TGTGCCAGCAGCGTAGACCTAAGCACAGATACGCAGTATTTT
>TRBJ2-4|TRBD1|TRBV13|-|13
CASSSKHRTGPYF
TGTGCCAGCAGCTCCAAACACCGGACAGGTCCTTACTTC
>TRBJ1-2|TRBD1|TRBV19|once|13
CASSTGQGYGYTF
TGTGCCAGTAGTACCGGACAGGGTTACGGCTACACCTTC
>TRBJ2-1|-|TRBV11-2|-|15
CASSLELAGYNEQFF
TGTGCCAGCAGCTTAGAGTTGGCGGGTTACAATGAGCAGTTCTTC
>TRBJ1-6|-|TRBV5-1|-|15
CASRPLDSFNSPLHF
TGCGCCAGCCGACCTTTGGACAGCTTTAATTCACCCCTCCACTTT
>TRBJ2-2|TRBD1|TRBV9|-|15
CASSVGQGDTGELFF
TGTGCCAGCAGCGTGGGACAGGGGGACACCGGGGAGCTGTTTTTT
>TRBJ1-1|-|TRBV5-1|-|14
CASSLGGFPTEAFF
TGCGCCAGCAGCTTAGGAGGGTTCCCCACTGAAGCTTTCTTT
>TRBJ1-1|-|TRBV7-9|-|14
CASSLAITNTEAFF
TGTGCCAGCAGCTTAGCGATCACAAACACTGAAGCTTTCTTT
>TRBJ2-2|-|TRBV11-3|-|12
CASSLRSGELFF
TGTGCCAGCAGCTTACGGTCCGGGGAGCTGTTTTTT
>TRBJ2-7|TRBD1|TRBV11-2|many|15
CASSLASRQGYEQYF
TGTGCCAGCAGCTTAGCAAGTCGACAGGGTTACGAGCAGTACTTC
>TRBJ1-2|TRBD1|TRBV9|-|15
CASSVLGTGAYGYTF
TGTGCCAGCAGCGTCCTTGGGACAGGGGCGTATGGCTACACCTTC
>TRBJ1-3|-|TRBV27|-|16
CASSLRGMPSGNTIYF
TGTGCCAGCAGCTTACGGGGAATGCCCTCTGGAAACACCATATATTTT
>TRBJ1-5|TRBD1|TRBV6-5|-|15
CASRTGTAINQPQHF
TGTGCCAGTCGGACCGGGACAGCTATCAATCAGCCCCAGCATTTT
>TRBJ1-2|TRBD1|TRBV6-2/TRBV6-3|-|15
CASSSPRTGDYGYTF
TGTGCCAGCAGTTCGCCTCGGACAGGCGACTATGGCTACACCTTC
>TRBJ1-2|TRBD1|TRBV14|-|13
CASNRQGNYGYTF
TGTGCCAGCAATCGACAGGGGAACTATGGCTACACCTTC
>TRBJ2-3|TRBD2|TRBV5-1|-|15
CASSGASGEADTQYF
TGCGCCAGCAGCGGGGCTAGCGGGGAGGCAGATACGCAGTATTTT